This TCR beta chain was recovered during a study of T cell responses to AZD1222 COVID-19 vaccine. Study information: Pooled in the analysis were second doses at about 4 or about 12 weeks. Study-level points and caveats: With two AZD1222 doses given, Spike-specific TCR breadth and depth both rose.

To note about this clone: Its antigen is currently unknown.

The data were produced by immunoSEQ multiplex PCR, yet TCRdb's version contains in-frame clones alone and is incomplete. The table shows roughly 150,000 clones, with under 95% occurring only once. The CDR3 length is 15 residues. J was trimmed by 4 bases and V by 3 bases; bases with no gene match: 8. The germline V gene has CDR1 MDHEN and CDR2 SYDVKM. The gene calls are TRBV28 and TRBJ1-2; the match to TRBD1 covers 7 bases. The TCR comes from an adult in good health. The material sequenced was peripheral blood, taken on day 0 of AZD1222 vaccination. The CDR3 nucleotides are TGTGCCAGCAGTTTGGGTGGGGCAGGGGGCTATGGCTACACCTTC. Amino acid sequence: CASSLGGAGGYGYTF.